These T cell receptor beta chains were read from a single sample in a study of T-cell memory formation after mild COVID-19. Using its own MiXCR run on the 5' RACE reads, TCRdb lists one record per CDR3 protein. The table has about 470,000 distinct CDR3 sequences, roughly 23% seen once. Material: PBMCs or a T cell subset sorted from them (not recorded which). These receptor sequences come from an adult woman who had mild COVID-19 (a few samples of this study predate the infection). Cell type and time point are not known. Each CDR3 is given with its conserved first and last residue. The D gene is left open where the match is weak. Rows may omit the clone size; those that give it use once, few, many or a size class.

cdr3_nt: TGTGCCTGGAGTGTCCCGGGACAGGGGGCCGCTGAAGCTTTCTTT
cdr3_aa: CAWSVPGQGAAEAFF
d_call: TRBD1
clone_size: few
j_call: TRBJ1-1
v_call: TRBV30

cdr3_nt: TGTGCCAGCAGTTTAGATGAGGGGGCGCCTACGCAGTATTTT
cdr3_aa: CASSLDEGAPTQYF
d_call: TRBD1
clone_size: NA
j_call: TRBJ2-3
v_call: TRBV12-3/TRBV12-4

cdr3_nt: TGTGCCAGCAGCCGGGACAGGAAAGAGACCCAGTACTTC
cdr3_aa: CASSRDRKETQYF
d_call: TRBD1
clone_size: NA
j_call: TRBJ2-5
v_call: TRBV12-3/TRBV12-4

cdr3_nt: TGTGCCAGCAGCTTCACTAGCGGGGGAGACACAGATACGCAGTATTTT
cdr3_aa: CASSFTSGGDTDTQYF
d_call: TRBD2
clone_size: few
j_call: TRBJ2-3
v_call: TRBV7-9

cdr3_nt: TGCAGCGTTGAAGGGTCGCGTAGGGTAAACACTGAAGCTTTCTTT
cdr3_aa: CSVEGSRRVNTEAFF
d_call: NA
clone_size: NA
j_call: TRBJ1-1
v_call: TRBV29-1

cdr3_nt: TGTGCCAGCAGCTTGGCACTTGAGCAGTTCTTC
cdr3_aa: CASSLALEQFF
d_call: NA
clone_size: many
j_call: TRBJ2-1
v_call: TRBV5-6

cdr3_nt: TGTGCCAGCAGCTTAGTGGCAGCATACACCGGGGAGCTGTTTTTT
cdr3_aa: CASSLVAAYTGELFF
d_call: NA
clone_size: few
j_call: TRBJ2-2
v_call: TRBV11-2

cdr3_nt: TGTGCCAGCAGCTTGGAGGGGCCTCTCTCCTACGAGCAGTACTTC
cdr3_aa: CASSLEGPLSYEQYF
d_call: NA
clone_size: NA
j_call: TRBJ2-7
v_call: TRBV5-6

cdr3_nt: TGTGCCAGCAGCGTCCCGCCCGGGGATACGCAGTATTTT
cdr3_aa: CASSVPPGDTQYF
d_call: NA
clone_size: NA
j_call: TRBJ2-3
v_call: TRBV9

cdr3_nt: TGCAGTGCTGAGTCCTCCTACAATGAGCAGTTCTTC
cdr3_aa: CSAESSYNEQFF
d_call: NA
clone_size: NA
j_call: TRBJ2-1
v_call: TRBV20-1

cdr3_nt: TGTGCCAGCAGTTTCGGTCCCTCGCAGTATTTT
cdr3_aa: CASSFGPSQYF
d_call: NA
clone_size: few
j_call: TRBJ2-3
v_call: TRBV12-3/TRBV12-4

cdr3_nt: TGTGCCAGCAGCTTATGGAGGGGTGGTTACGAGCAGTACTTC
cdr3_aa: CASSLWRGGYEQYF
d_call: NA
clone_size: NA
j_call: TRBJ2-7
v_call: TRBV7-6

cdr3_nt: TGCGCCAGCAGCGCTACAGGGGGCAATCAGCCCCAGCATTTT
cdr3_aa: CASSATGGNQPQHF
d_call: TRBD1
clone_size: NA
j_call: TRBJ1-5
v_call: TRBV5-1

cdr3_nt: TGCGCCAGCAGCCAAGGGACCGCGGATAGCAATCAGCCCCAGCATTTT
cdr3_aa: CASSQGTADSNQPQHF
d_call: NA
clone_size: few
j_call: TRBJ1-5
v_call: TRBV4-1